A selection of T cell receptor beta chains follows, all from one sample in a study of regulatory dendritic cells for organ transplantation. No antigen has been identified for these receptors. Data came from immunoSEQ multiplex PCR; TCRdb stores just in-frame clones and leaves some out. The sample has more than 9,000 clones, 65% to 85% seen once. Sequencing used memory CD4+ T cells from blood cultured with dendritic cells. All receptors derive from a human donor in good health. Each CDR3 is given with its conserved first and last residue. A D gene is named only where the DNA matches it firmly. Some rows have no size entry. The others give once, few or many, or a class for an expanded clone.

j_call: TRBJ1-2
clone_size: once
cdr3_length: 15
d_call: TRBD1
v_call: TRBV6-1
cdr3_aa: CASMTPQGGRYGYTF
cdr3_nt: TGTGCCAGCATGACACCTCAGGGGGGGAGGTATGGCTACACCTTC

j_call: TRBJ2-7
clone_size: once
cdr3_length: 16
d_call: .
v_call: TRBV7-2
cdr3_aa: CASSLTFMRGADEQYF
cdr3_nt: TGTGCCAGCAGCCTAACGTTTATGAGGGGGGCCGACGAGCAGTACTTC

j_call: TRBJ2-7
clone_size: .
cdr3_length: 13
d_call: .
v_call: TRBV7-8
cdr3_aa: CASSLVVSYEQYF
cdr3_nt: TGTGCCAGCAGCTTAGTTGTGAGTTACGAGCAGTACTTC

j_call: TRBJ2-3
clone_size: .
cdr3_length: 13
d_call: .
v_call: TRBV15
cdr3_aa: CATSRDYTDTQYF
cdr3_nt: TGTGCCACCAGCAGAGATTACACAGATACGCAGTATTTT

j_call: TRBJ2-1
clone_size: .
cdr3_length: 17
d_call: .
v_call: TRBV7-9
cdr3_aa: CASSLHSDSRAYNEQFF
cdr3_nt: TGTGCCAGCAGCTTACATAGCGACTCCCGGGCATACAATGAGCAGTTCTTC

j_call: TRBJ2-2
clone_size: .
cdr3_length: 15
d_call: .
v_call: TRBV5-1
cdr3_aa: CASTGGQPNTGELFF
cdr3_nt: TGCGCCAGCACCGGAGGACAACCGAACACCGGGGAGCTGTTTTTT

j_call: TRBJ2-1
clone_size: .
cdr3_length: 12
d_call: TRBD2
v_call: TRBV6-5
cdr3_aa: CASSQAGVGEFF
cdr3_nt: TGTGCCAGCAGTCAAGCGGGGGTGGGGGAGTTCTTC

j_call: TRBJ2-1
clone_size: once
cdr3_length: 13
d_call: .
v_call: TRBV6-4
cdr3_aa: CASSALGSDEQFF
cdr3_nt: TGTGCCAGCAGTGCGCTAGGTTCGGATGAGCAGTTCTTC

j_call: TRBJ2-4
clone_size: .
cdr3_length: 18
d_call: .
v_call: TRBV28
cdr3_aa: CASSTVGRFGDPGYIQYF
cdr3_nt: TGTGCCAGCAGTACAGTCGGCCGGTTTGGGGACCCAGGGTACATTCAGTACTTC

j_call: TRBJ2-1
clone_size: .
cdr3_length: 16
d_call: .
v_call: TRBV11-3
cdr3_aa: CASSSYPQSGGNEQFF
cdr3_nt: TGTGCCAGCAGCTCCTACCCGCAGAGTGGGGGCAATGAGCAGTTCTTC

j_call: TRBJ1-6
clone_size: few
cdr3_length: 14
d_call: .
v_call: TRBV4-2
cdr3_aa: CASSRSGRGKALHF
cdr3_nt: TGTGCCAGCAGCCGCTCGGGGCGCGGGAAGGCCCTCCACTTT

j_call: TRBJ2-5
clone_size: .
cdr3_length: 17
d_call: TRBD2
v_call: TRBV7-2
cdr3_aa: CASSAEKLAGVQETQYF
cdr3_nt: TGTGCCAGCAGCGCAGAGAAACTAGCGGGGGTACAAGAGACCCAGTACTTC

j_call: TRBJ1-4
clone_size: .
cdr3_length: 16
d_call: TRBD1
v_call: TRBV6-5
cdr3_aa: CASSWTGGNGNEKLFF
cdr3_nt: TGTGCCAGCAGTTGGACAGGGGGGAACGGGAATGAAAAACTGTTTTTT

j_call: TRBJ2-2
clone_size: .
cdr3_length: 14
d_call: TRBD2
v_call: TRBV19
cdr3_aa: CASGTSGGTGELFF
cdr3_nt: TGTGCCAGTGGGACTAGCGGAGGAACCGGGGAGCTGTTTTTT

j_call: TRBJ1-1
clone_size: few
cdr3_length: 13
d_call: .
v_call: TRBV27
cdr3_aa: CASSFKEDTEAFF
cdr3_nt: TGTGCCAGCAGTTTCAAAGAGGACACTGAAGCTTTCTTT

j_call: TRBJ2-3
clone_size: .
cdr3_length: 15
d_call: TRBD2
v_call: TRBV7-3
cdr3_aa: CASSSSGWGTDTQYF
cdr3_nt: TGTGCCAGCAGCTCTAGCGGGTGGGGTACAGATACGCAGTATTTT

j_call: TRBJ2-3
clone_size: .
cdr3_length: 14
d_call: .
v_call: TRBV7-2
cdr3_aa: CASSLYSYEDTQYF
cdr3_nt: TGTGCCAGCAGCTTGTACTCATATGAGGATACGCAGTATTTT

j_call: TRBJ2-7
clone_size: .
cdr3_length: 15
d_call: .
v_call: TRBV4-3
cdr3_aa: CASSQVGAGEHEQYF
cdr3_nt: TGCGCCAGCAGCCAAGTAGGAGCAGGGGAACACGAGCAGTACTTC

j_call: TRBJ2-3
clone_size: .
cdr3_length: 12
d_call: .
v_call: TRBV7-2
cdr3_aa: CASSSPGDTQYF
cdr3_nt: TGTGCCAGCAGCTCCCCTGGCGATACGCAGTATTTT

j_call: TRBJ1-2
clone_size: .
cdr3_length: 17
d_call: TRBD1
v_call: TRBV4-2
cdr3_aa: CASSQEERQGANYGYTF
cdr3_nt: TGTGCCAGCAGCCAAGAAGAAAGACAGGGAGCTAACTATGGCTACACCTTC

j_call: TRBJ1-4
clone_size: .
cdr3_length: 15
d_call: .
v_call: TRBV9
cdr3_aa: CASSTTPATNEKLFF
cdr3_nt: TGTGCCAGCAGCACCACCCCGGCAACTAATGAAAAACTGTTTTTT

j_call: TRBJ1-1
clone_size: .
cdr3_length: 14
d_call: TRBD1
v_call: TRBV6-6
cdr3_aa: CASTQGGGNTEAFF
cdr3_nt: TGTGCCAGCACACAAGGGGGCGGGAACACTGAAGCTTTCTTT

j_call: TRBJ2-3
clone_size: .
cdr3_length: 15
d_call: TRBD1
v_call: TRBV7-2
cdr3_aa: CASSSSGQGADTQYF
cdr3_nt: TGTGCCAGCAGCTCCTCTGGACAGGGGGCAGATACGCAGTATTTT

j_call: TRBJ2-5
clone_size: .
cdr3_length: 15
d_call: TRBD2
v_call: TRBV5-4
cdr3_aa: CASREVAGGQETQYF
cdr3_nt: TGTGCCAGCAGGGAAGTAGCGGGGGGACAAGAGACCCAGTACTTC

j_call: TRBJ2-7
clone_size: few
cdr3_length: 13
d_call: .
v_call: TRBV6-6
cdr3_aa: CASSYDVRYEQYF
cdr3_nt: TGTGCCAGCAGTTACGATGTTAGGTACGAGCAGTACTTC

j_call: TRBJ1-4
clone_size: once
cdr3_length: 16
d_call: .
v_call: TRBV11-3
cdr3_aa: CASSLTNPTVNEKLFF
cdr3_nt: TGTGCCAGCAGCTTAACCAATCCTACCGTTAATGAAAAACTGTTTTTT

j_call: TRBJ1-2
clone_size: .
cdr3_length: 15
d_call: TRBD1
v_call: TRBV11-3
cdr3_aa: CASSSPGQGGYGYTF
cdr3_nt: TGTGCCAGCAGCTCTCCGGGACAGGGAGGCTATGGCTACACCTTC

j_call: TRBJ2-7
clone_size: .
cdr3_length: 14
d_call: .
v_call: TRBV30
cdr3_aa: CAWSVFGSSYEQYF
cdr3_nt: TGTGCCTGGAGTGTATTCGGGAGCTCCTACGAGCAGTACTTC

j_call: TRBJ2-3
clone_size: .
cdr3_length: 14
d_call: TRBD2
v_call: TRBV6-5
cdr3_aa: CASSPAGGVDTQYF
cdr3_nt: TGTGCCAGCAGTCCAGCGGGGGGGGTAGATACGCAGTATTTT

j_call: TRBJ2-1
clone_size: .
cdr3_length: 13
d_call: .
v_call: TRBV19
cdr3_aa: CASTSERAIEQFF
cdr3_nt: TGTGCCAGTACTTCAGAGCGGGCTATTGAGCAGTTCTTC

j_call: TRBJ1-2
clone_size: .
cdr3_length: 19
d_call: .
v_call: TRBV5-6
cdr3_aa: CASSLAPLARAGSRGGYTF
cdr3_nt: TGTGCCAGCAGCCTGGCGCCGCTGGCTAGGGCCGGGTCCCGAGGGGGCTACACCTTC

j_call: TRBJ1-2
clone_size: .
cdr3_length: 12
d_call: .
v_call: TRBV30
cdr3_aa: CACGGERFGYTF
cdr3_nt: TGTGCCTGCGGGGGTGAGAGGTTTGGCTACACCTTC

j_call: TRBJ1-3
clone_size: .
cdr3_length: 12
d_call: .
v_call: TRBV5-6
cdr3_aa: CASSVQGNTIYF
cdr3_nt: TGTGCCAGCAGCGTACAGGGAAACACCATATATTTT

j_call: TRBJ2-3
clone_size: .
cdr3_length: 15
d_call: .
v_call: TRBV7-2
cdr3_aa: CASSTLPSSTDTQYF
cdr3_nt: TGTGCCAGCAGCACCCTGCCCTCTAGCACAGATACGCAGTATTTT

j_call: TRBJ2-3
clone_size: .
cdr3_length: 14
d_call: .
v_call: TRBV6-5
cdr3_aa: CASSDNRELDTQYF
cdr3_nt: TGTGCCAGCAGTGACAACAGGGAGTTAGATACGCAGTATTTT

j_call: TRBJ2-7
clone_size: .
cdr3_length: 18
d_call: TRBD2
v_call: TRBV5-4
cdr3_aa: CASSPTSGRASRGYEQYF
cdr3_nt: TGTGCCAGCAGCCCCACTAGCGGGAGGGCCAGTAGGGGATACGAGCAGTACTTC

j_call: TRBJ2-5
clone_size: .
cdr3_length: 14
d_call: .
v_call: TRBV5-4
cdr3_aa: CASSLSRGGETQYF
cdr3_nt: TGTGCCAGCAGCTTGTCGCGCGGCGGGGAGACCCAGTACTTC

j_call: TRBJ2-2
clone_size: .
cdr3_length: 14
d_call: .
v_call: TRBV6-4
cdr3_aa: CASSGDGSSGELFF
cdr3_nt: TGTGCCAGCTCGGGAGATGGATCATCGGGGGAGCTGTTTTTT

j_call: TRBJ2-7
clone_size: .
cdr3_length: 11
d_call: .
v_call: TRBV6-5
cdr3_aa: CASSPYYEQYF
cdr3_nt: TGTGCCAGCAGTCCCTACTACGAGCAGTACTTC

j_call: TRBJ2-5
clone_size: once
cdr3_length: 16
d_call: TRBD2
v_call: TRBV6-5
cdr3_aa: CASSYSPSGSRETQYF
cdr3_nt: TGTGCCAGCAGTTACTCCCCTAGCGGGAGTCGCGAGACCCAGTACTTC

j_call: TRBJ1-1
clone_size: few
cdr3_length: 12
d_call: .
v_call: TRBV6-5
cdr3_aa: CASSLRGREAFF
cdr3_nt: TGTGCCAGCAGTTTACGGGGCAGGGAAGCTTTCTTT

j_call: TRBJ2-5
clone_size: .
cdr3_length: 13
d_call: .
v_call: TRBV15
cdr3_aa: CATSRNFQETQYF
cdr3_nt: TGTGCCACCAGCAGAAACTTCCAAGAGACCCAGTACTTC

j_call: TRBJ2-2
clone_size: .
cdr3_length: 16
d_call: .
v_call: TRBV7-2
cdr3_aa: CASSLSFLRNTGELFF
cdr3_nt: TGTGCCAGCAGCTTAAGCTTCCTTCGGAACACCGGGGAGCTGTTTTTT

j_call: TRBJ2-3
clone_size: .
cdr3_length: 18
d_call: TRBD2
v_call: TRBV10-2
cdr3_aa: CASTLPGLAGDGPDTQYF
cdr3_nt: TGCGCCAGCACCCTCCCGGGACTAGCGGGAGACGGTCCAGATACGCAGTATTTT

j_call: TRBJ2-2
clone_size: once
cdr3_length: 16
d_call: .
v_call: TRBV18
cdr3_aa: CASSLAAPPTTGELFF
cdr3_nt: TGTGCCAGCTCCTTAGCCGCCCCCCCCACTACCGGGGAGCTGTTTTTT

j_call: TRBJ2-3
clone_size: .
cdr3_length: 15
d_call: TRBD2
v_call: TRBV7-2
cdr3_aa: CASSVAGGSTDTQYF
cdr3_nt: TGTGCCAGCAGCGTAGCGGGAGGGAGCACAGATACGCAGTATTTT

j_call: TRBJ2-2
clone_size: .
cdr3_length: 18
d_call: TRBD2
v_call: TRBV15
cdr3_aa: CATSRLTSGETDTGELFF
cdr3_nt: TGTGCCACCAGCCGACTTACAAGCGGGGAGACGGACACCGGGGAGCTGTTTTTT

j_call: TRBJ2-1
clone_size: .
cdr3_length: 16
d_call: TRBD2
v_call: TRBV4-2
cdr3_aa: CASSQRTSGSYNEQFF
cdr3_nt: TGTGCCAGCAGCCAAAGGACTAGCGGGAGCTACAATGAGCAGTTCTTC

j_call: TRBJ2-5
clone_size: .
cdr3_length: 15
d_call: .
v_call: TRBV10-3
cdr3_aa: CAIRDARDSQETQYF
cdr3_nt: TGTGCCATCAGGGACGCGCGGGACAGTCAAGAGACCCAGTACTTC

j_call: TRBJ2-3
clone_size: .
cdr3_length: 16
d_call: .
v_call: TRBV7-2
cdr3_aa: CASSLVGTDSTDTQYF
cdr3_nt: TGTGCCAGCAGCTTAGTTGGGACGGACAGCACAGATACGCAGTATTTT

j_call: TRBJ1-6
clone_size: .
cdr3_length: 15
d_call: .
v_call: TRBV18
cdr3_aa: CASSPTDRSNSPLHF
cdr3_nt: TGTGCCAGCTCACCCACCGACAGGTCTAATTCACCCCTCCACTTT

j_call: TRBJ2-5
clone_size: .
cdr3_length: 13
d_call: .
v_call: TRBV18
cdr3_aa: CASSPGTEETQYF
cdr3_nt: TGTGCCAGCTCACCAGGAACTGAGGAGACCCAGTACTTC

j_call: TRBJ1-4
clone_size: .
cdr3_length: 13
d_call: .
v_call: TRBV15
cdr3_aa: CATSRGTREKLFF
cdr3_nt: TGTGCCACCAGCAGAGGGACACGTGAAAAACTGTTTTTT

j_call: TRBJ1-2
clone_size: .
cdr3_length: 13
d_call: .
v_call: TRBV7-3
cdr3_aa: CASSLGGYYGYTF
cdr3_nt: TGTGCCAGCAGCTTGGGGGGCTACTATGGCTACACCTTC

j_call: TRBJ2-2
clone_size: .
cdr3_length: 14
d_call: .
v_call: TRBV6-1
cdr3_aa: CASGDGMNTGELFF
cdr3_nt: TGTGCCAGCGGAGACGGGATGAACACCGGGGAGCTGTTTTTT

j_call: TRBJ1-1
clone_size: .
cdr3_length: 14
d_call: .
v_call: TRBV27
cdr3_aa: CASTQRGGGTEAFF
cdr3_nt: TGTGCCAGCACCCAAAGGGGCGGGGGGACTGAAGCTTTCTTT

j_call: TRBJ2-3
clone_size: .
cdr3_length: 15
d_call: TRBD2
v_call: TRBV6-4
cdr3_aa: CASSRTSGNTDTQYF
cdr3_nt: TGTGCCAGCAGTAGGACTAGCGGGAACACAGATACGCAGTATTTT

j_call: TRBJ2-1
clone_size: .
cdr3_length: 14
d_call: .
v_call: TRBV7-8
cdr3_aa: CASSQGSSYNEQFF
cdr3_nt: TGTGCCAGCAGCCAGGGGAGCTCCTACAATGAGCAGTTCTTC